This TCR beta chain was recovered during a study of T cells after yellow fever vaccination. Study-wide results and caveats: Primary-vaccination clones mostly resurfaced post-booster (around 96% CD4, roughly 90% CD8).

The CDR3 covers 11 residues. Trimming took 8 bases from V and 6 from J, leaving 11 bases between them. Germline V CDR1 and CDR2: SEHNR, FQNEAQ (reference sequence). TCRdb reanalysed the 5' RACE reads using MiXCR and keeps one entry per CDR3 protein. The sample records about 170,000 distinct CDR3 sequences, 9.5% to 12% being singletons. This clonotype was detected only a few times. Its antigen is not known. This specimen consisted of CD8+ T cells sorted from PBMCs, obtained 15 days after the yellow fever booster vaccination. The chain joins TRBV7-9 to TRBJ2-7; a weak D match, TRBD1 (5 bases). The clonotype originates from a man aged 18 to 29 who received the YFV17D yellow fever vaccine. DNA for the CDR3: TGTGCCAGCGGACCAGGGTCCGAGCAGTACGTC. Its translation is CASGPGSEQYV.